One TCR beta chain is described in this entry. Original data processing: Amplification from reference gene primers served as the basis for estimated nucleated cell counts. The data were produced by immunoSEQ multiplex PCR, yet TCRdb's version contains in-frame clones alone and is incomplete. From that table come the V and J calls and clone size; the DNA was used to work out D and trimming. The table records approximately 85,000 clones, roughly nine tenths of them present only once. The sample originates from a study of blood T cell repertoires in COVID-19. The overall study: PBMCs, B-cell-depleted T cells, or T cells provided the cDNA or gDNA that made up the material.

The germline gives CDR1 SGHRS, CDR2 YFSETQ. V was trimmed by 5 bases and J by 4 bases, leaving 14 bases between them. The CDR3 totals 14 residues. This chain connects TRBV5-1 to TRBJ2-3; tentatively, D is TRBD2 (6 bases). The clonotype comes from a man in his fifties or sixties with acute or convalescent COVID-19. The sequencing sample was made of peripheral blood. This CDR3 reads CASSFGGSPDTQYF. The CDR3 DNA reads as TGCGCCAGCAGTTTTGGGGGGTCCCCAGATACGCAGTATTTT.